The sequence of this TCR beta chain was determined in a study of blood T cells in healthy people across ages. Notes on the study in general: Researchers judged that diversity estimates from one million T cells fell short of true values. Higher diversity and more naive CD4+ cells were features of long-lived donors, compared to aged donors.

PBMCs were isolated at a quantity of at least 6 million per sample. The CDR3 consists of 10 residues. The germline V gene has CDR1 SGHTA and CDR2 FQGNSA. V was trimmed by 11 bases and J by 4 bases, leaving 8 bases between them. Using a J-beta primer mix together with a sample-barcoded 5' primer, a second PCR was run for roughly 7 to 11 cycles. MiXCR, run by TCRdb on the 5' RACE reads, gives a single entry per CDR3 protein. The sample shows fewer than 1.5 million distinct CDR3 sequences, approximately 40% of them seen only once. This clonotype was counted between two and nine times. Its matching antigen is unknown.

This chain uses TRBV7-2 with TRBJ1-2; D is ambiguous. This receptor was identified in a woman aged 18-30 years in good health. The sequenced sample was blood. CDR3 DNA sequence: TGTGCCGGAGAGAGCTATGGCTACACCTTC. Translated, it gives CAGESYGYTF.